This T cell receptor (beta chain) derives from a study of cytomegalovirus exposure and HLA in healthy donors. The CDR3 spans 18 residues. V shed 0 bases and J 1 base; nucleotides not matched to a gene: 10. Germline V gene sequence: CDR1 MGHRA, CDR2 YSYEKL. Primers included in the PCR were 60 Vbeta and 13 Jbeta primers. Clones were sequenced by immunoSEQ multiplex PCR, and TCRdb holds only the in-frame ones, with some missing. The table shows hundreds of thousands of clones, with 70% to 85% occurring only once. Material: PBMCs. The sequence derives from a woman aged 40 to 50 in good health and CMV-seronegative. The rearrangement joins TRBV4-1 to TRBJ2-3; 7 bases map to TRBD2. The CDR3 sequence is CASSQESRRAGGTDTQYF. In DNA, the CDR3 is TGCGCCAGCAGCCAAGAGTCCCGGCGGGCGGGGGGCACAGATACGCAGTATTTT.